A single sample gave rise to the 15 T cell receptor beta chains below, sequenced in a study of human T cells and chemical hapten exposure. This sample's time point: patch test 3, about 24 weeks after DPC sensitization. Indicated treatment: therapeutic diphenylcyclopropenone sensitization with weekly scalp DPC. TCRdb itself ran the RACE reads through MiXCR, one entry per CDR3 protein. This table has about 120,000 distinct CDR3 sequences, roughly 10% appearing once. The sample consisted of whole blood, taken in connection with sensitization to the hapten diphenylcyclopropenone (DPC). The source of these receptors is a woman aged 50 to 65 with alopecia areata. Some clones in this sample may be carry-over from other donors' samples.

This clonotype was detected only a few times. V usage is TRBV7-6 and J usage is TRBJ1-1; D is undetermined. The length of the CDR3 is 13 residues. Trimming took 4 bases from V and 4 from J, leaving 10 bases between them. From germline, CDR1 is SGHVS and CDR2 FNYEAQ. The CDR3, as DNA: TGTGCCAGCAGCTCTGGTTGGGTCACTGAAGCTTTCTTT. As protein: CASSSGWVTEAFF. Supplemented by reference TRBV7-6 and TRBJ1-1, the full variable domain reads GAGVSQSPRYKVTKRGQDVALRCDPISGHVSLYWYRQALGQGPEFLTYFNYEAQQDKSGLPNDRFSAERPEGSISTLTIQRTEQRDSAMYRCASSSGWVTEAFFGQGTRLTVV.

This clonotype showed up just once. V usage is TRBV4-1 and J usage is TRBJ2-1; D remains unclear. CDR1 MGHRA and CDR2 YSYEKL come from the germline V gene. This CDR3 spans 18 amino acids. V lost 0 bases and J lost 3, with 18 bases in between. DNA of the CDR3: TGCGCCAGCAGCCAAGAATTAACGGCGGATAGATGCTACAATGAGCAGTTCTTC. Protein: CASSQELTADRCYNEQFF.

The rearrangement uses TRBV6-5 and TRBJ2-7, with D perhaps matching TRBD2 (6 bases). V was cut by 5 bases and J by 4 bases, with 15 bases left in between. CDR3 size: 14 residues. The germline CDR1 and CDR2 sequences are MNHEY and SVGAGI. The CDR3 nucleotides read TGTGCCAGCAGTCTCACTGGCGGGGTATACGAGCAGTACTTC. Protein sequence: CASSLTGGVYEQYF.

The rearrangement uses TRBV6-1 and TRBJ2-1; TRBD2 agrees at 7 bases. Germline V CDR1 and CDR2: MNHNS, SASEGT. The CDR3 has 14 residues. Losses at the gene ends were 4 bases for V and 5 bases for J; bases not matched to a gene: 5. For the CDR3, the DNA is TGTGCCAGCAGTGGCCGGGACTACAACAATGAGCAGTTCTTC. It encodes CASSGRDYNNEQFF.

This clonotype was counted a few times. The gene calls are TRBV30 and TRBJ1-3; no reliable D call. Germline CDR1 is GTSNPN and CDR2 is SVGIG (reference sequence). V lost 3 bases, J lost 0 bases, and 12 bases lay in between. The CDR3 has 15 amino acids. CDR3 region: CAWSKDGVSGNTIYF. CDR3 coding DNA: TGTGCCTGGAGCAAAGACGGCGTCTCTGGAAACACCATATATTTT.

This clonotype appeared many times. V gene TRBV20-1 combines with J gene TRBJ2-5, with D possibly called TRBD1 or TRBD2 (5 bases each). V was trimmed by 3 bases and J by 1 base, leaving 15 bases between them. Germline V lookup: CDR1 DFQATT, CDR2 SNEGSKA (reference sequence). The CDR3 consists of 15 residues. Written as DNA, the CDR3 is TGCAGTGCTAGTTCCCCCCCGGGACGCCAAGAGACCCAGTACTTC. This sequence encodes CSASSPPGRQETQYF.

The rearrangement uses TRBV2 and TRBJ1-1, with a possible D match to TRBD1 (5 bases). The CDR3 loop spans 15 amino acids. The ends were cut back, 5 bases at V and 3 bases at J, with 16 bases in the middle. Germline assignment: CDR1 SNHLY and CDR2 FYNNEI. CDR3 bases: TGTGCCAGCAGTCCCCGGCCTCGAGGGGACACTGAAGCTTTCTTT. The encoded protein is CASSPRPRGDTEAFF.

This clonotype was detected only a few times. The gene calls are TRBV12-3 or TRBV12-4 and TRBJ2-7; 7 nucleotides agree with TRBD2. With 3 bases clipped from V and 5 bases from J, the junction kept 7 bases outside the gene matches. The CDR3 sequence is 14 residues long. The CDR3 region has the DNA TGTGCCAGCAGTTTTCAAGCGGGGAGGAACGAGCAGTACTTC. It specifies CASSFQAGRNEQYF.

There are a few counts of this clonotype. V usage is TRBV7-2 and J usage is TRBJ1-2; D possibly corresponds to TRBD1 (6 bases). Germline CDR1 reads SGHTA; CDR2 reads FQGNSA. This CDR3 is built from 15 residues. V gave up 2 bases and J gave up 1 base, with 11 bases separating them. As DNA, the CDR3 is TGTGCCAGCAGCTTAAGGACAGCTTATAACTATGGCTACACCTTC. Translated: CASSLRTAYNYGYTF.

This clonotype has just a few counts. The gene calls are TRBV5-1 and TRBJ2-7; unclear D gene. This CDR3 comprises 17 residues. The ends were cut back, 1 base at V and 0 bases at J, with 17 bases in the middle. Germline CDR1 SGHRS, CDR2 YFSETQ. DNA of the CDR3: TGCGCCAGCAGCTTGAGGACCGTTCCCGATTACTCCTACGAGCAGTACTTC. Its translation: CASSLRTVPDYSYEQYF.

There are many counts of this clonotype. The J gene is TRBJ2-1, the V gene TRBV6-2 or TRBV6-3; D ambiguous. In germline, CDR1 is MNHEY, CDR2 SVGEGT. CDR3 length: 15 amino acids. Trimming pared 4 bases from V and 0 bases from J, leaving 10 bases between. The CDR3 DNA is TGTGCCAGCAGTTTCGACTTTAGCTCCTACAATGAGCAGTTCTTC. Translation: CASSFDFSSYNEQFF.

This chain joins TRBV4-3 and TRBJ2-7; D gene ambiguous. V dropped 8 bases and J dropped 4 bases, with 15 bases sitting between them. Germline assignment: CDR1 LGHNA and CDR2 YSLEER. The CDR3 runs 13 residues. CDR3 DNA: TGCGCCAGCTCCCGACGGAGCGCATACGAGCAGTACTTC. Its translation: CASSRRSAYEQYF.

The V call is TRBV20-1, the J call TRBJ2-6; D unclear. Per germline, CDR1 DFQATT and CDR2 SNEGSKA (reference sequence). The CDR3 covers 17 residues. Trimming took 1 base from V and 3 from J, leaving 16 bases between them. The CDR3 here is CSARGRRTEDGANVLTF. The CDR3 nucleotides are TGCAGTGCTAGAGGTAGGCGGACGGAAGATGGGGCCAACGTCCTGACTTTC.

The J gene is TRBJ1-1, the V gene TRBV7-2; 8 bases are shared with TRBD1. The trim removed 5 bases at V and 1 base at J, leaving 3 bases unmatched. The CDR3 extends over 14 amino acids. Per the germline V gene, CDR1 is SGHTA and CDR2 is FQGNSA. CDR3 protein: CASSRQGSNTEAFF. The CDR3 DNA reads TGTGCCAGCAGCAGACAGGGGTCGAACACTGAAGCTTTCTTT.

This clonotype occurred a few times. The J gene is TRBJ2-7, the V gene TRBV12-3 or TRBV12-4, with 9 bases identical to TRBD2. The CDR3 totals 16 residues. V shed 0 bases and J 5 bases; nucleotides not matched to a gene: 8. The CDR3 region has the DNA TGTGCCAGCAGTTTAGCACGCGGGAGGGCCGCCAACGAGCAGTACTTC. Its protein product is CASSLARGRAANEQYF.